The 9 T cell receptor beta chains listed next were all sequenced from one sample in a study of blood T cells in healthy people across ages. Together with a sample-barcoded 5' primer, a J-beta primer mix was included in a second PCR lasting about 7 to 12 cycles. TCRdb used MiXCR to reprocess the 5' RACE reads, holding one entry per CDR3 protein. The table includes 750,000 to 950,000 distinct CDR3 sequences, roughly 50% detected once. The sequenced material came from blood. Receptor source: an older man in good health.

This clonotype appeared a few times. CDR3 sequence (DNA): TGTGCCAGCATCCTTAGCGGGACCTACGAGCAGTACTTC. It codes for CASILSGTYEQYF. The genes are TRBV6-6 and TRBJ2-7, with 8 bases identical to TRBD2. CDR1 and CDR2 from the germline V gene are MNHNY and SVGAGI (reference sequence). V lost 7 bases to trimming and J lost 2 bases; unmatched junction nucleotides: 4. The CDR3 has 13 amino acids.

The chain has TRBV27 and TRBJ1-6; D perhaps matches TRBD1 (5 bases). Between the trimmed V and J ends, which lost 6 bases and 2 bases, there was a span of 23 bases. From germline, CDR1 is MNHEY and CDR2 SMNVEV (reference sequence). This CDR3 region has 19 residues. The CDR3 region has the DNA TGTGCCAGCAGCCCCCCGCTGCGACAGACAACTACCTATAATTCACCCCTCCACTTT. Translating it yields CASSPPLRQTTTYNSPLHF.

The chain recombines TRBV29-1 with TRBJ2-3, with 7 nucleotides matching TRBD2. The CDR3 runs 15 residues. V lost 3 bases and J lost 1; bases outside the gene matches: 7. Germline values: CDR1 SQVTM, CDR2 ANQGSEA. CDR3 sequence (DNA): TGCAGCGTTGACTGGGAGGGCCTAGGCACAGATACGCAGTATTTT. Translating gives CSVDWEGLGTDTQYF.

This clonotype appeared a single time. CDR3 DNA sequence: TGTGCCAGCAGTTATTGGGGGGGCCGTGAGCAGTTCTTC. It yields the protein CASSYWGGREQFF. This chain uses TRBV6-5 with TRBJ2-1; D perhaps matches TRBD2 (7 bases). The CDR3 extends over 13 amino acids. Germline V gene data show CDR1 as MNHEY and CDR2 as SVGAGI. Trimming removed 3 bases at V and 9 bases at J, with 12 bases between.

The chain is built from TRBV20-1 and TRBJ1-3, with D maybe TRBD1 (5 bases). This CDR3 is built from 14 residues. Germline assignment: CDR1 DFQATT and CDR2 SNEGSKA (reference sequence). Trimming left V 5 bases short and J 2 bases short, with 13 bases between. The CDR3 loop is CSAQPQGTGNTIYF. The CDR3, as DNA: TGCAGTGCTCAACCCCAGGGAACTGGAAACACCATATATTTT.

The CDR3 DNA reads TGCGCCAGCAGCTTGGTTGGGGGGGGCTCTAATGAGCAGTTCTTC. Translating gives CASSLVGGGSNEQFF. This chain connects TRBV5-1 to TRBJ2-1, with a tentative D call TRBD2 (7 bases). This CDR3 has 15 residues. Per the germline V gene, CDR1 is SGHRS and CDR2 is YFSETQ. Deletions cut 0 bases from V and 7 bases from J, with 14 bases between.

This rearrangement joins TRBV6-5 to TRBJ1-4; D not resolved. The CDR3 length is 15 residues. V lost 6 bases and J 0 bases, leaving 11 bases between the germline ends. In germline, CDR1 is MNHEY, CDR2 SVGAGI. The CDR3 bases are TGTGCCAGCAGGATGGGTCGCGCAACTAATGAAAAACTGTTTTTT. It specifies CASRMGRATNEKLFF.

CDR3 in amino acids: CASSLDRGPGETQYF. In nucleotides, the CDR3 is TGTGCCAGCAGCTTAGACAGGGGCCCAGGAGAGACCCAGTACTTC. The V gene is TRBV7-2, the J gene TRBJ2-5; 7 nucleotides match TRBD1. Germline values: CDR1 SGHTA, CDR2 FQGNSA. Trimming at V came to 1 base and at J to 4 bases, leaving 6 bases not matched to a gene. The CDR3 loop spans 15 amino acids.

The chain uses TRBV13 and TRBJ2-7, with D perhaps matching TRBD2 (5 bases). Deletions cut 2 bases from V and 6 bases from J, with 20 bases between. Germline CDR1 PRHDT, CDR2 FYEKMQ (reference sequence). The CDR3 extends over 16 amino acids. DNA of the CDR3: TGTGCCAGCAGCTTAACTGGCGGACGCATGGCGGGCGAGCAGTACTTC. Translated, it gives CASSLTGGRMAGEQYF. The entire variable domain, with the rest obtained from reference TRBV13 and TRBJ2-7, is as follows: AAGVIQSPRHLIKEKRETATLKCYPIPRHDTVYWYQQGPGQDPQFLISFYEKMQSDKGSIPDRFSAQQFSDYHSELNMSSLELGDSALYFCASSLTGGRMAGEQYFGPGTRLTVT.